This T cell receptor (beta chain) comes out of a study of response to subunit inactivated influenza vaccine. Study-wide points: Authors suggested that a seasonal influenza vaccination recruits few new T cells each time.

The CDR3 consists of 13 residues. The V end was cut by 8 bases, the J end by 0 bases, with 10 bases between. Using its own MiXCR run on the RT-PCR reads, TCRdb lists one record per CDR3 protein. The sample lists approximately 530,000 distinct CDR3 sequences, 6% to 9% occurring once. To note about this clonotype: Its antigen is undetermined.

Sequences were derived from PBMCs from blood, sampled around 25 months after vaccination. The chain recombines TRBV12-3 or TRBV12-4 with TRBJ2-5; D is perhaps TRBD2 (5 bases). The clonotype was recovered from a man in his fifties or sixties who received an inactivated influenza vaccine. Written as DNA, the CDR3 is TGTGCCAGCGCCCCCGGGGACCAAGAGACCCAGTACTTC. Translated, it gives CASAPGDQETQYF.